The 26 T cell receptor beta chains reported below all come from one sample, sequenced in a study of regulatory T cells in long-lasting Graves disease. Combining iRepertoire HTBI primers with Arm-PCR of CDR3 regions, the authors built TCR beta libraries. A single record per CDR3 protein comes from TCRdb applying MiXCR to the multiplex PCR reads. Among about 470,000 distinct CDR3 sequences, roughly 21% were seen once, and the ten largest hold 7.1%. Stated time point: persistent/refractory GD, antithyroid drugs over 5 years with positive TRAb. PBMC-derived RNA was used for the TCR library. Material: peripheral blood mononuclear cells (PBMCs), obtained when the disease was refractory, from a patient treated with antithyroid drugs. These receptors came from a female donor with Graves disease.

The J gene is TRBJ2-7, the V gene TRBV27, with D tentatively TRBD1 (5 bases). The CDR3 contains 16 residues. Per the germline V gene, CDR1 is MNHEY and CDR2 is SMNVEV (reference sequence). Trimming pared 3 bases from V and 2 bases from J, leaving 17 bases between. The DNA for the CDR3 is TGTGCCAGCAGTTTCCTATCGCCGCAGGGCACCTACGAGCAGTACTTC. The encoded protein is CASSFLSPQGTYEQYF.

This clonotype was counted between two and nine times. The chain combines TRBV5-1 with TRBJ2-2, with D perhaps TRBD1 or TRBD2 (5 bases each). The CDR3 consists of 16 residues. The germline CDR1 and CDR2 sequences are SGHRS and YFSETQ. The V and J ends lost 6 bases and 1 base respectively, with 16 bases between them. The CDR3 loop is CASNRFGTGNTGELFF. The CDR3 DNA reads TGCGCCAGCAACAGGTTCGGGACGGGGAACACCGGGGAGCTGTTTTTT. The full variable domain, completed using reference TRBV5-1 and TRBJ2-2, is KAGVTQTPRYLIKTRGQQVTLSCSPISGHRSVSWYQQTPGQGLQFLFEYFSETQRNKGNFPGRFSGRQFSNSRSEMNVSTLELGDSALYLCASNRFGTGNTGELFFGEGSRLTVL.

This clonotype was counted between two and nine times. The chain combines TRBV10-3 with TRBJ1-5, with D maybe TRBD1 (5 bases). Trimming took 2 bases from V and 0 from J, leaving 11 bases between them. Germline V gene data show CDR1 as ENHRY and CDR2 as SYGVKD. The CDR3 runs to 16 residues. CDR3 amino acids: CAISERDWYSNQPQHF. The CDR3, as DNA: TGTGCCATCAGTGAGAGGGACTGGTATAGCAATCAGCCCCAGCATTTT.

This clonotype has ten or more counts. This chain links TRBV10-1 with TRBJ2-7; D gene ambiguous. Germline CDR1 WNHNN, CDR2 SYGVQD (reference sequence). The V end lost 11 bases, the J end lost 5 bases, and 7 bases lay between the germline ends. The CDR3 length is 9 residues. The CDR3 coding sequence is TGCGCCCCCTCGCACGAGCAGTACTTC. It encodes CAPSHEQYF.

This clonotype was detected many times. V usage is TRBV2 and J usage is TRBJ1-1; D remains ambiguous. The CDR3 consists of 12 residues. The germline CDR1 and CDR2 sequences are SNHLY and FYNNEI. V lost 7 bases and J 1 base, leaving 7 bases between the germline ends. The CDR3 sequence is CASKDPNTEAFF. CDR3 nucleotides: TGTGCCAGCAAAGACCCGAACACTGAAGCTTTCTTT.

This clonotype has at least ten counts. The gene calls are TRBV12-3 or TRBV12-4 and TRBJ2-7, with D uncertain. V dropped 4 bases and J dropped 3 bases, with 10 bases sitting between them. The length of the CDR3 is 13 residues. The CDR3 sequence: CASSSGHGYEQYF. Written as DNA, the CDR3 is TGTGCCAGCAGTTCGGGTCACGGCTACGAGCAGTACTTC.

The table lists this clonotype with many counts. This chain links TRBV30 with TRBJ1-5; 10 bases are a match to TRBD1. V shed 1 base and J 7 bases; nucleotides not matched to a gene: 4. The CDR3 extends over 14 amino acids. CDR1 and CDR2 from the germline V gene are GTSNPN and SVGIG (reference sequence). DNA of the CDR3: TGTGCCTGGAGTGGGGGACAGGGGAACCAGCCCCAGCATTTT. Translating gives CAWSGGQGNQPQHF.

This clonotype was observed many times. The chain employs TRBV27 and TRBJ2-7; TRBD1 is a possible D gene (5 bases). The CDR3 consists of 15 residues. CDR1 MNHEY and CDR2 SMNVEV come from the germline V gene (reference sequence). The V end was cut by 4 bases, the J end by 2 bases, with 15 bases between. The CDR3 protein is CASSWDPQGTYEQYF. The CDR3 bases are TGTGCCAGCAGTTGGGATCCCCAGGGAACCTACGAGCAGTACTTC.

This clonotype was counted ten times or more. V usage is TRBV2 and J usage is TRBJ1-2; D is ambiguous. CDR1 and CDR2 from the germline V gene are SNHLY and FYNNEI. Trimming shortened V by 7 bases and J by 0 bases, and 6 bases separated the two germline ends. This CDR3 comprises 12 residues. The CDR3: CASIGPNYGYTF. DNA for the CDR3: TGTGCCAGCATTGGGCCTAACTATGGCTACACCTTC.

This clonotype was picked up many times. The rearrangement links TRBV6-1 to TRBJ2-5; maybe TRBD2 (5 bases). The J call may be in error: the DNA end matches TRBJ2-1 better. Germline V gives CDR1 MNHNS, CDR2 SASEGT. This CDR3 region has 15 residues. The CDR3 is CASSIQPRDVNEQFF. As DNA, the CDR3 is TGTGCCAGCAGTATACAACCCCGGGATGTCAATGAGCAGTTCTTC.

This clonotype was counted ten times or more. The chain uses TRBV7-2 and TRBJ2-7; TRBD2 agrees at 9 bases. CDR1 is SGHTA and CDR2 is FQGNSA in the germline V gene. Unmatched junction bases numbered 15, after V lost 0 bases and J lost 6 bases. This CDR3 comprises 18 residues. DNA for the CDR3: TGTGCCAGCAGCTTAGCCCCCTTAGGCTCGCGGGAGGGCAGCGAGCAGTACTTC. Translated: CASSLAPLGSREGSEQYF.

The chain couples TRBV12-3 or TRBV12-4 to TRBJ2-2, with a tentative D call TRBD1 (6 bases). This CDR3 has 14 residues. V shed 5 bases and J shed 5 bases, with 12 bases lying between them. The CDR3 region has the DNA TGTGCCAGCAGTAAGGACAGAGCGACCGGGGAGCTGTTTTTT. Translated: CASSKDRATGELFF.

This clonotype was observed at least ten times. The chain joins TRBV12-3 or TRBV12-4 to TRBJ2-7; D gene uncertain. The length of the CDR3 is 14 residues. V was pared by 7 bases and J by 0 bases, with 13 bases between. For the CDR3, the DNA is TGTGCCAGCACTAGTCCCTTTAGCTCCTACGAGCAGTACTTC. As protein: CASTSPFSSYEQYF.

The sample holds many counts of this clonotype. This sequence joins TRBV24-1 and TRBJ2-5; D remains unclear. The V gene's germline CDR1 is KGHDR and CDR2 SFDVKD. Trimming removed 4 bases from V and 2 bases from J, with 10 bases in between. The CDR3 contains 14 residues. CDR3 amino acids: CATSDPGLQETQYF. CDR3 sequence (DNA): TGTGCCACCAGTGACCCCGGATTACAAGAGACCCAGTACTTC.

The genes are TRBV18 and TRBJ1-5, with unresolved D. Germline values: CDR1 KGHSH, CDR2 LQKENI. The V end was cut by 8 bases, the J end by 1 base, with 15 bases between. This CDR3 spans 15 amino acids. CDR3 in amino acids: CASPRGAVSNQPQHF. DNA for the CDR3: TGTGCCAGCCCACGGGGAGCAGTGAGCAATCAGCCCCAGCATTTT. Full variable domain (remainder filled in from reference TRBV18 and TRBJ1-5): NAGVMQNPRHLVRRRGQEARLRCSPMKGHSHVYWYRQLPEEGLKFMVYLQKENIIDESGMPKERFSAEFPKEGPSILRIQQVVRGDSAAYFCASPRGAVSNQPQHFGDGTRLSIL.

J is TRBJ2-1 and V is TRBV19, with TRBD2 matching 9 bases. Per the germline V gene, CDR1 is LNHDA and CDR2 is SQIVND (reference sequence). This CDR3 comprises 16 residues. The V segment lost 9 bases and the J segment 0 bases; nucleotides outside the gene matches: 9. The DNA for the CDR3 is TGTGCCAGGGGACTAGCTCTGCCCCGCTCCTACAATGAGCAGTTCTTC. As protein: CARGLALPRSYNEQFF.

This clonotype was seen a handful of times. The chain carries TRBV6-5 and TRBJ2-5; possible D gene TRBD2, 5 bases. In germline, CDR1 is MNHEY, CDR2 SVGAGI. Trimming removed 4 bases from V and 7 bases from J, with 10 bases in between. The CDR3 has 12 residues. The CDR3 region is CASSSPSGTQYF. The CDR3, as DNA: TGTGCCAGCAGTTCCCCGAGCGGGACCCAGTACTTC.

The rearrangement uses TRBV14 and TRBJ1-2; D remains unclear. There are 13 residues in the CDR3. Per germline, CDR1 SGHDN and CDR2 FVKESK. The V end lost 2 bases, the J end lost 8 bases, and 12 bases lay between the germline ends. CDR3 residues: CASSQSLKGGYTF. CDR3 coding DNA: TGTGCCAGCAGCCAAAGCCTCAAAGGGGGCTACACCTTC. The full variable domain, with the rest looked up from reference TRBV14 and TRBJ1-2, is EAGVTQFPSHSVIEKGQTVTLRCDPISGHDNLYWYRRVMGKEIKFLLHFVKESKQDESGMPNNRFLAERTGGTYSTLKVQPAELEDSGVYFCASSQSLKGGYTFGSGTRLTVV.

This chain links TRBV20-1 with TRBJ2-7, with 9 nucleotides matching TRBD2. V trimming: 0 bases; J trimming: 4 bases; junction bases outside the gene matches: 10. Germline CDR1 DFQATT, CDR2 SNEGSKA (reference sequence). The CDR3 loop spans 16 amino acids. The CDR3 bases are TGCAGTGCTAGAGATACCCGAGGACTAGCGCGGTACGAGCAGTACTTC. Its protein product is CSARDTRGLARYEQYF.

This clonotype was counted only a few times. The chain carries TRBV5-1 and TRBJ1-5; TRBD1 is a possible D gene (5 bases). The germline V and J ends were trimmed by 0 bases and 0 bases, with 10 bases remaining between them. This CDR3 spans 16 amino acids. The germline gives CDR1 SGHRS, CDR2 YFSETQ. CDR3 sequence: CASSLGDGDSNQPQHF. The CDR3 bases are TGCGCCAGCAGCTTGGGGGACGGAGATAGCAATCAGCCCCAGCATTTT.

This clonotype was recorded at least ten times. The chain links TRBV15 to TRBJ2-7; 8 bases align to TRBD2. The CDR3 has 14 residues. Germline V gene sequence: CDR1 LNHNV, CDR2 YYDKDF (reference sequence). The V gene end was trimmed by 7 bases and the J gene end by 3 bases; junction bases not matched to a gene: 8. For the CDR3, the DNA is TGTGCCACCACCCCCCGGAGCGGGAGCTACGAGCAGTACTTC. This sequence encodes CATTPRSGSYEQYF. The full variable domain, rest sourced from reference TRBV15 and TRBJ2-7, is DAMVIQNPRYQVTQFGKPVTLSCSQTLNHNVMYWYQQKSSQAPKLLFHYYDKDFNNEADTPDNFQSRRPNTSFCFLDIRSPGLGDTAMYLCATTPRSGSYEQYFGPGTRLTVT.

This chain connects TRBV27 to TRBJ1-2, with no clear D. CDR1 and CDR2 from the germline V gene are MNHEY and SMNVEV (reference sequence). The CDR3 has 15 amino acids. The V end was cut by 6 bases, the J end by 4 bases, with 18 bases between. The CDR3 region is CASSYYPGRSYGYTF. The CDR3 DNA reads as TGTGCCAGCAGCTATTACCCAGGACGGTCCTATGGCTACACCTTC.

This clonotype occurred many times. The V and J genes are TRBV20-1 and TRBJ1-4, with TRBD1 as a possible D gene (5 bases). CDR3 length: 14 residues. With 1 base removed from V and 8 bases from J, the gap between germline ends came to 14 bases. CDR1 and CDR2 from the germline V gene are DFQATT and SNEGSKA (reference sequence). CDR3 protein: CSARGGIGEEKLFF. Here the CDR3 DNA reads TGCAGTGCTAGAGGGGGAATAGGGGAGGAAAAACTGTTTTTT.

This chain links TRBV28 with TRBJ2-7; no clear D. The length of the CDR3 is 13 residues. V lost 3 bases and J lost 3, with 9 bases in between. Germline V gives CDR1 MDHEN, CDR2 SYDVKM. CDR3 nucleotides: TGTGCCAGCAGTTTTTCCGGGCTCTACGAGCAGTACTTC. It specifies CASSFSGLYEQYF.

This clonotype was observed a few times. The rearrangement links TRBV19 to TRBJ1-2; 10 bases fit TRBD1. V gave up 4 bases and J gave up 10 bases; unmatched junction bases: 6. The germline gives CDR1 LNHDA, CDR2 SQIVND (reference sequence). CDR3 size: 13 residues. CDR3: CASSTGQGIDYTF. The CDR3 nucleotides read TGTGCCAGTAGTACGGGACAGGGGATTGACTACACCTTC.

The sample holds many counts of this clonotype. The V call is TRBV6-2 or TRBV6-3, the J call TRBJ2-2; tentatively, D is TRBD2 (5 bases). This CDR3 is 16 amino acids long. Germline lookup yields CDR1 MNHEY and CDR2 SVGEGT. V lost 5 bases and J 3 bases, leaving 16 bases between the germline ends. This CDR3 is CASSPPIFGDTGELFF. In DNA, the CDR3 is TGTGCCAGCAGTCCACCAATATTCGGGGACACCGGGGAGCTGTTTTTT.